The 10 T cell receptor beta chains below come from one sample, sequenced in a study of CD8 T cells in ankylosing spondylitis. TCRdb analysed the 5' RACE reads with MiXCR anew, one entry per CDR3 protein. The sample holds around 250,000 distinct CDR3 sequences, approximately 11% seen once. Sample: blood, either unsorted or a sorted T cell fraction (not recorded which). These receptors were taken from a male donor with ankylosing spondylitis or in good health (not recorded which).

This clonotype was detected ten times or more. The chain has TRBV29-1 and TRBJ2-3, with D hard to call. Germline V gene sequence: CDR1 SQVTM, CDR2 ANQGSEA. Trimming cost V 4 bases and J 6 bases, with 5 bases left between them. The CDR3 is made up of 10 amino acids. As DNA, the CDR3 is TGCAGCGTTGGAGCGGATACGCAGTATTTT. Translating it yields CSVGADTQYF.

This clonotype has at least ten counts. This rearrangement joins TRBV12-3 or TRBV12-4 to TRBJ1-6; D may be TRBD1 (5 bases). This CDR3 region has 14 residues. Trimming cost V 6 bases and J 7 bases, with 13 bases left between them. CDR3 in amino acids: CASSRQIVNSPLHF. The CDR3 region has the DNA TGTGCCAGCAGCCGACAGATTGTCAATTCACCCCTCCACTTT.

This rearrangement joins TRBV6-1 to TRBJ2-1; D is uncertain. This CDR3 has 15 amino acids. Germline CDR1 is MNHNS and CDR2 is SASEGT. The ends were cut back, 5 bases at V and 8 bases at J, with 19 bases in the middle. This CDR3 reads CASSLGKIRLDEQFF. In DNA form, the CDR3 reads TGTGCCAGCAGTCTCGGTAAGATAAGGCTGGATGAGCAGTTCTTC.

In its sample, this clonotype was seen many times. The genes are TRBV5-1 and TRBJ2-3; 11 bases fit TRBD2. CDR3 length: 15 residues. J gave up 0 bases and V 4 bases, and 1 base lay outside the gene matches. CDR1 and CDR2 from the germline V gene are SGHRS and YFSETQ. The CDR3: CASSASGRSTDTQYF. In DNA, the CDR3 is TGCGCCAGCAGCGCTAGCGGGAGGAGCACAGATACGCAGTATTTT.

This clonotype was counted between two and nine times. The V call is TRBV12-3 or TRBV12-4, the J call TRBJ1-1, with unresolved D. The CDR3 extends over 13 amino acids. V was clipped by 7 bases and J by 5 bases, with 14 bases between them. CDR3 bases: TGTGCCAGCACCTTTCTTGGGGTAACTGAAGCTTTCTTT. Its translation: CASTFLGVTEAFF.

This chain joins TRBV7-6 and TRBJ2-1, with 10 nucleotides matching TRBD2. V gave up 3 bases and J gave up 6 bases; unmatched junction bases: 8. The CDR3 contains 16 residues. Germline CDR1 SGHVS, CDR2 FNYEAQ. The CDR3 DNA sequence: TGTGCCAGCAGCTTGGCTCTAGCGGGGGCCACCAATGAGCAGTTCTTC. Translation gives CASSLALAGATNEQFF.

Many counts were recorded for this clonotype. This chain links TRBV7-8 with TRBJ2-1, with a tentative D call TRBD1 (6 bases). CDR1 and CDR2 (germline): SGHVS, FQNEAQ. The CDR3 extends over 13 amino acids. Trimming left V 5 bases short and J 5 bases short, with 10 bases between. For the CDR3, the DNA is TGTGCCAGCAGCCCATGGACAGACAATGAGCAGTTCTTC. It specifies CASSPWTDNEQFF.

This clonotype was counted many times. The rearrangement joins TRBV12-3 or TRBV12-4 to TRBJ1-1; 8 positions match TRBD1. J gave up 11 bases and V 2 bases, and 13 bases lay outside the gene matches. The CDR3 consists of 15 residues. The chain's CDR3 is CASSLPPGTGPSAFF. DNA for the CDR3: TGTGCCAGCAGTTTACCTCCCGGGACAGGTCCTTCTGCTTTCTTT.

The table lists this clonotype with many counts. The chain employs TRBV29-1 and TRBJ2-1, with 11 bases aligning to TRBD2. The V gene's germline CDR1 is SQVTM and CDR2 ANQGSEA. The CDR3 runs to 14 residues. V shed 5 bases and J 9 bases; nucleotides not matched to a gene: 9. CDR3 protein: CSVQLAGESGEQFF. CDR3 coding DNA: TGCAGCGTTCAACTAGCGGGAGAGTCCGGTGAGCAGTTCTTC.

This chain connects TRBV20-1 to TRBJ2-7; 10 nucleotides agree with TRBD2. Germline V gene data show CDR1 as DFQATT and CDR2 as SNEGSKA (reference sequence). The CDR3 contains 13 residues. V was clipped by 4 bases and J by 6 bases; unmatched bases: 6. The CDR3 here is CSANSGRALEQYF. CDR3 bases: TGCAGTGCTAACAGCGGGAGGGCCCTCGAGCAGTACTTC.